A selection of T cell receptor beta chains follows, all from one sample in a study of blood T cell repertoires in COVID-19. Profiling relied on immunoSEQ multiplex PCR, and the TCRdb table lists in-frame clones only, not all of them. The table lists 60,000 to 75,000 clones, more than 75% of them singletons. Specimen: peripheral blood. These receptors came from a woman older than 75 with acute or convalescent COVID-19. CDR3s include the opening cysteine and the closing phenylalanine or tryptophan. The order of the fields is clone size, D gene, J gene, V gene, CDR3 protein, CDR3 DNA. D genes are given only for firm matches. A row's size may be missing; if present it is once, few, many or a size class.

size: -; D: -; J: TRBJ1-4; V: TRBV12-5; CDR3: CASGLGTWGRHEKLFF; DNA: TGTGCTAGTGGTTTGGGTACATGGGGGAGGCATGAAAAACTGTTTTTT
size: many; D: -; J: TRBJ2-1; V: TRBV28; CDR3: CASSLLRGGQFF; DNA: TGTGCCAGCAGTTTATTGAGGGGGGGGCAGTTCTTC
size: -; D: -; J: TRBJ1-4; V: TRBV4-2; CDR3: CASSLRTGQAEKLFF; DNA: TGTGCCAGCAGCTTGAGAACAGGGCAGGCTGAAAAACTGTTTTTT
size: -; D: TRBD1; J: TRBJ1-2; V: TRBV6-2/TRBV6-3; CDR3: CASSPPGTGGKGYTF; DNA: TGTGCCAGCAGTCCCCCCGGGACAGGGGGCAAAGGCTACACCTTC
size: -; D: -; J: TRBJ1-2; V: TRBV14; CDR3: CASSQDLSPGTSGYTF; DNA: TGTGCCAGCAGCCAAGACCTCTCCCCGGGGACTAGTGGCTACACCTTC
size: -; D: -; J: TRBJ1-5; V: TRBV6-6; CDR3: CASREYSNQPQHF; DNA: TGTGCCAGCAGGGAGTATAGCAATCAGCCCCAGCATTTT
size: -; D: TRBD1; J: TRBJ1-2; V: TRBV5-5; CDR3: CASSLVQGILRHSSFYGYTF; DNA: TGTGCCAGCAGCCTGGTACAGGGGATCCTTCGGCATAGTTCTTTCTATGGCTACACCTTC
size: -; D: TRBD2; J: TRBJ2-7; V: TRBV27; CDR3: CASSFSGRIREQYF; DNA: TGTGCCAGCAGTTTTAGCGGGAGGATCCGGGAGCAGTACTTC
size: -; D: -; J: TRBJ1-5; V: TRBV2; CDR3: CASSATGSNQPQHF; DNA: TGTGCCAGCAGTGCCACGGGTAGCAATCAGCCCCAGCATTTT
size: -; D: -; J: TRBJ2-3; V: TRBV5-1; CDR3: CASSPERGTDTQYF; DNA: TGCGCCAGCAGCCCAGAGAGGGGCACAGATACGCAGTATTTT
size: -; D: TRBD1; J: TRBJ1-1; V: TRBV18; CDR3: CASSPSGQGGSAFF; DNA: TGTGCCAGCTCACCTTCTGGACAGGGGGGTAGCGCTTTCTTT
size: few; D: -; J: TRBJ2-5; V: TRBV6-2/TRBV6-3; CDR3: CASSYWADNQETQYF; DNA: TGTGCCAGCAGTTATTGGGCGGACAACCAAGAGACCCAGTACTTC
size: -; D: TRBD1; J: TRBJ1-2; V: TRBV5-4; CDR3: CASMDRRSNYGYTF; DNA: TGTGCCAGCATGGACAGGAGGTCTAACTATGGCTACACCTTC
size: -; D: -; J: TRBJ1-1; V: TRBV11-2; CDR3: CASSLTGITEAFF; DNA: TGTGCCAGCAGCCTAACAGGGATCACTGAAGCTTTCTTT
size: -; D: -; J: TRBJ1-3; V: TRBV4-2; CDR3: CASSQDLMTDSAVGWWGNTIYF; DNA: TGTGCCAGCAGCCAAGACCTAATGACTGACAGCGCAGTCGGGTGGTGGGGAAACACCATATATTTT
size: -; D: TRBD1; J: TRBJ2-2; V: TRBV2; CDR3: CASKTTGANTGELFF; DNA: TGTGCCAGCAAAACCACAGGGGCGAACACCGGGGAGCTGTTTTTT
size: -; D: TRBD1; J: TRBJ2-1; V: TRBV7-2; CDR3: CASSRGQGLYNEQFF; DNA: TGTGCCAGCTCCCGGGGACAGGGGCTATACAATGAGCAGTTCTTC
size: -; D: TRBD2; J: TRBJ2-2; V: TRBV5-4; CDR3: CASSIGLAGGYGELFF; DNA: TGTGCCAGCAGCATCGGACTAGCGGGAGGTTACGGGGAGCTGTTTTTT
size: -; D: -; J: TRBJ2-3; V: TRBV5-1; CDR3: CASLRGGSTNTQYF; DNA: TGCGCCAGCTTACGAGGTGGTAGCACAAATACGCAGTATTTT
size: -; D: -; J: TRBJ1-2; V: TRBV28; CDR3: CASSFPHGGSGYGYTF; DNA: TGTGCCAGCAGTTTTCCGCACGGGGGGAGTGGCTATGGCTACACCTTC
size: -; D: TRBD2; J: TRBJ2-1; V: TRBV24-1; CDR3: CATSDFGGRASRDEQFF; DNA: TGTGCCACCAGTGATTTCGGCGGGAGGGCCTCAAGGGATGAGCAGTTCTTC
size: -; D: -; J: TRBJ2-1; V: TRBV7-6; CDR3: CASSRSLTANLINEQFF; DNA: TGTGCCAGCAGCCGCTCCCTGACAGCCAATTTAATTAATGAGCAGTTCTTC
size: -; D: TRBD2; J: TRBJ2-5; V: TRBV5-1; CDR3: CASSFQGAGVEETQYF; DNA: TGCGCCAGCAGCTTTCAGGGAGCGGGAGTTGAGGAGACCCAGTACTTC